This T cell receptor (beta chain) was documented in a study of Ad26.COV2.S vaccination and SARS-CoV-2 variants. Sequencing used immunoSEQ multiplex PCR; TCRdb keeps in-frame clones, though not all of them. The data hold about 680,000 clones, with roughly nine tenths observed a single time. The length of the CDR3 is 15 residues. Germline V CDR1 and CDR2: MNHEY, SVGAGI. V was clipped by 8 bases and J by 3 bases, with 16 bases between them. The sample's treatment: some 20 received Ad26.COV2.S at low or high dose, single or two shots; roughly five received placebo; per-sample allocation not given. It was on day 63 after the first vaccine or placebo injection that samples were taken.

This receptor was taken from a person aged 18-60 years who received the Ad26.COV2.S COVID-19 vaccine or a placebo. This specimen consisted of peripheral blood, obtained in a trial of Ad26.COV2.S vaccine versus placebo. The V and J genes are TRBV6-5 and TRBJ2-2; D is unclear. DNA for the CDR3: TGTGCCAGCTCGTGGTGGGGATCGGACACCGGGGAGCTGTTTTTT. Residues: CASSWWGSDTGELFF.